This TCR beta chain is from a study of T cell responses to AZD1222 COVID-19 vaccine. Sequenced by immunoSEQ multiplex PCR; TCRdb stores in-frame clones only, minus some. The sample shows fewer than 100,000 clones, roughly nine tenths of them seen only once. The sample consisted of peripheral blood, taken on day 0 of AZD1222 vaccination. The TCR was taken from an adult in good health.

The CDR3 region has the DNA TGTGCCAGCAGCCGTCCGACTAGCGGGTCCCAAGAGACCCAGTACTTC. Its translation is CASSRPTSGSQETQYF. The V gene is TRBV3-1 (or the pseudogene TRBV3-2), the J gene TRBJ2-5, with TRBD2 identical over 10 bases. This CDR3 has 16 residues. V gave up 4 bases and J gave up 1 base; unmatched junction bases: 6. From germline, CDR1 is LGHDT and CDR2 YNNKEL (reference sequence).